A single sample is the source of the 27 T cell receptor beta chains below, sequenced in a study of CD8+CD57+ T cells in acquired aplastic anemia. Sequenced patients had shown CD8+CD57+ cell expansion by flow cytometry. CDR3 and TCR beta VDJ profiling relied on a genomic DNA template. Each CDR3 protein is one row after TCRdb ran MiXCR on the reads. The table records 180,000 or so distinct CDR3 sequences, around half of them present only once. The sequencing sample was made of sorted CD4+, CD8+, or CD8+CD57+ T cells (not recorded which) from PBMCs. The source is a human donor with aplastic anemia.

There are many counts of this clonotype. The chain couples TRBV5-5 to TRBJ2-7; no clear D gene. The CDR3 consists of 14 residues. Trimming cost V 4 bases and J 4 bases, with 15 bases left between them. Germline loops: CDR1 SGHKS, CDR2 YYEKEE (reference sequence). The chain's CDR3 is CASSPQVGSYEQYF. The DNA for the CDR3 is TGTGCCAGCAGCCCCCAGGTAGGAAGTTACGAGCAGTACTTC.

Many counts were recorded for this clonotype. This sequence joins TRBV6-5 and TRBJ1-1; no clear D. CDR1 MNHEY and CDR2 SVGAGI come from the germline V gene. The CDR3 runs to 14 residues. Trimming stripped 2 bases from V and 2 bases from J, with 9 bases between. CDR3 in amino acids: CASSYLQPNTEAFF. In DNA form, the CDR3 reads TGTGCCAGCAGTTACCTACAGCCCAACACTGAAGCTTTCTTT.

Points on this clonotype: At one end, the junction sequence differs from germline, possibly due to a read error. V usage is TRBV6-1 and J usage is TRBJ2-7, with D hard to call. CDR1 MNHNS and CDR2 SASEGT come from the germline V gene. This CDR3 is 15 amino acids long. The CDR3 DNA reads TGTGTCAGCAGTGAGGCTCATTCCAGCTCCTACGAGCAGTACTTC. Residues: CVSSEAHSSSYEQYF.

The chain couples TRBV20-1 to TRBJ1-5; no reliable D call. The CDR3 spans 10 residues. Germline CDR1 DFQATT, CDR2 SNEGSKA (reference sequence). V was trimmed by 6 bases and J by 11 bases, leaving 11 bases between them. CDR3 nucleotide sequence: TGCAGTGCCGCTAATCGGTCCCAGCATTTT. Residues: CSAANRSQHF.

This clonotype appeared a few times. V is TRBV15 and J is TRBJ1-6, with D tentatively TRBD1 (6 bases). The CDR3 extends over 16 amino acids. Trimming stripped 11 bases from V and 10 bases from J, with 27 bases between. Germline CDR1 is LNHNV and CDR2 is YYDKDF (reference sequence). CDR3 loop: CASQSRARGATSPLHF. As DNA, the CDR3 is TGTGCCTCACAATCCAGGGCTAGGGGGGCAACCTCACCCCTCCACTTT.

On this clonotype itself: Here the CDR3 omits its conserved ending phenylalanine or tryptophan, so a read error is the likely source. The V gene is TRBV12-3 or TRBV12-4, the J gene TRBJ1-5, with TRBD1 identical over 11 bases. This CDR3 has 18 residues. The ends lost 6 bases at V and 0 bases at J; junction bases unmatched: 10. The CDR3 nucleotides are TGTGCCAGCAGCCCGGGACAGGGGGAGAGATATAGCAATCAGCCCCAGCATTTA. Amino acids: CASSPGQGERYSNQPQHL.

V gene TRBV9 combines with J gene TRBJ1-6; TRBD1 aligns across 8 bases. J was trimmed by 5 bases and V by 3 bases; bases with no gene match: 7. The CDR3 is made up of 16 amino acids. Germline CDR1 and CDR2: SGDLS and YYNGEE. The CDR3 DNA is TGTGCCAGCAGCGAAGGGGGACAGGATAATAATTCACCCCTCCACTTT. It is translated as CASSEGGQDNNSPLHF. Looking up the rest from reference TRBV9 and TRBJ1-6 gives the full variable domain: DSGVTQTPKHLITATGQRVTLRCSPRSGDLSVYWYQQSLDQGLQFLIQYYNGEERAKGNILERFSAQQFPDLHSELNLSSLELGDSALYFCASSEGGQDNNSPLHFGNGTRLTVT.

This clonotype was seen only a few times. A much larger clone lies a single base off, so this may be a read error. Because it lacks the conserved phenylalanine or tryptophan at the end, this CDR3 is likely a read error. V usage is TRBV4-2 and J usage is TRBJ2-5; D is uncertain. Trimming stripped 2 bases from V and 0 bases from J, with 7 bases between. Germline V CDR1 and CDR2: LGHNA, YNFKEQ. The CDR3 length is 14 residues. The CDR3 coding sequence is TGTGCCAGCAGCCAACGCCGGGACCAAGAGACCCAGTACCTC. Translating it yields CASSQRRDQETQYL.

J is TRBJ1-5 and V is TRBV2; D gene ambiguous. This CDR3 spans 10 amino acids. Germline CDR1 reads SNHLY; CDR2 reads FYNNEI. Trimming shortened V by 4 bases and J by 9 bases, and 4 bases separated the two germline ends. The CDR3 region is CASSGRPQHF. DNA for the CDR3: TGTGCCAGCAGTGGACGGCCCCAGCATTTT.

This clonotype was picked up one time. This sequence joins TRBV7-9 and TRBJ1-1; D unresolved. The CDR3 extends over 12 amino acids. CDR1 and CDR2 from the germline V gene are SEHNR and FQNEAQ (reference sequence). V shed 3 bases and J shed 4 bases, with 6 bases lying between them. CDR3 residues: CASSLWGTEAFF. CDR3 nucleotide sequence: TGTGCCAGCAGCTTGTGGGGCACTGAAGCTTTCTTT.

This clonotype was seen ten or more times. The chain is built from TRBV7-8 and TRBJ2-5, with D unresolved. The CDR3 sequence is 15 residues long. CDR1 and CDR2 from the germline V gene are SGHVS and FQNEAQ. The germline V and J ends were trimmed by 0 bases and 5 bases, with 13 bases remaining between them. The CDR3 here is CASSLAFMAGETQYF. The CDR3 DNA follows: TGTGCCAGCAGCTTAGCTTTTATGGCTGGGGAGACCCAGTACTTC. The full variable domain, in which reference TRBV7-8 and TRBJ2-5 provide the parts outside the CDR3, is GAGVSQSPRYKVAKRGQDVALRCDPISGHVSLFWYQQALGQGPEFLTYFQNEAQLDKSGLPSDRFFAERPEGSVSTLKIQRTQQEDSAVYLCASSLAFMAGETQYFGPGTRLLVL.

Note on this clonotype: One end of the junction varies from germline; a read error may be responsible. This sequence joins TRBV10-2 and TRBJ2-2; perhaps TRBD2 as D (5 bases). CDR1 and CDR2 from the germline V gene are WSHSY and SAAADI. This CDR3 is built from 13 residues. CDR3 sequence reads: CASSDPHSGELFF. CDR3 DNA: TGCGCCAGCAGTGATCCTCATTCCGGGGAGCTGTTCTTT.

In this sample, this clonotype turned up many times. The rearrangement uses TRBV7-2 and TRBJ1-2; D call uncertain. Trimming removed 0 bases from V and 0 bases from J, with 14 bases in between. This CDR3 has 17 amino acids. The V gene's germline CDR1 is SGHTA and CDR2 FQGNSA. CDR3 sequence reads: CASSLALRAASNYGYTF. In DNA form, the CDR3 reads TGTGCCAGCAGCTTAGCCCTGAGGGCCGCATCTAACTATGGCTACACCTTC.

Comments on this clonotype: At one end the junction does not follow the germline gene, possibly because of a read error. The chain recombines TRBV2 with TRBJ1-1; no firm D call. Germline loops: CDR1 SNHLY, CDR2 FYNNEI. The CDR3 extends over 12 amino acids. The CDR3 loop reads CASIGLNTEASF. CDR3 bases: TGTGCCAGCATCGGGTTGAACACTGAAGCTTCCTTT.

In regard to this clonotype: As the CDR3 is not closed by the conserved phenylalanine or tryptophan, this likely results from a read error. The CDR3 nucleotides are TGTGCCACCAGAAGACGGTTCACAGATACGCAGTATTCT. It is translated as CATRRRFTDTQYS. This sequence joins TRBV24-1 and TRBJ2-3; D call uncertain. V lost 7 bases, J lost 2 bases, and 9 bases lay in between. The CDR3 contains 13 residues. Germline CDR1 reads KGHDR; CDR2 reads SFDVKD.

This clonotype was picked up many times. V and J are TRBV3-1 and TRBJ1-3, with D tentatively TRBD1 (6 bases). The CDR3 consists of 15 residues. V lost 3 bases and J lost 0, with 9 bases in between. Germline CDR1 reads LGHDT; CDR2 reads YNNKEL (reference sequence). The DNA of the CDR3 is TGTGCCAGCAGCCAGCTGACAGGCTCTGGAAACACCATATATTTT. This encodes CASSQLTGSGNTIYF.

This rearrangement joins TRBV24-1 to TRBJ2-5; 9 bases map to TRBD1. Germline-derived CDR1 and CDR2 are KGHDR and SFDVKD. The CDR3 is 15 residues long. V was clipped by 4 bases and J by 5 bases; unmatched bases: 7. CDR3 DNA sequence: TGTGCCACCAGTGAAGAACAGGGGGCGTTTGAGACCCAGTACTTC. Amino acids: CATSEEQGAFETQYF.

This clonotype was counted ten times or more. The rearrangement uses TRBV19 and TRBJ2-5; D not certain. CDR3 length: 13 residues. V was shortened by 3 bases and J by 5 bases, with 10 bases between the two germline ends. From germline, CDR1 is LNHDA and CDR2 SQIVND (reference sequence). CDR3 nucleotides: TGTGCCAGTAGTATGGACGGTCGGGAGACCCAGTACTTC. This encodes CASSMDGRETQYF.

The V call is TRBV4-2, the J call TRBJ1-3; D not certain. CDR3 length equals 16 residues. Germline V lookup: CDR1 LGHNA, CDR2 YNFKEQ. The germline V and J ends were trimmed by 0 bases and 0 bases, with 9 bases remaining between them. The CDR3 sequence: CASSQEVGSSGNTIYF. For the CDR3, the DNA is TGTGCCAGCAGCCAAGAAGTCGGGAGCTCTGGAAACACCATATATTTT.

Concerning this clonotype itself: A much larger clone is a single base away; this may be a read error. The chain joins TRBV12-3 or TRBV12-4 to TRBJ1-5; perhaps TRBD1 as D (6 bases). This CDR3 contains 14 residues. The CDR3 sequence is CASRTNGGNQPLHF. Here the CDR3 DNA reads TGTGCCAGTAGGACCAACGGGGGCAATCAGCCCCTGCATTTT.

Comment on this clonotype: Lacking the conserved final phenylalanine or tryptophan, this CDR3 likely reflects a read error. It is unclear where the CDR3 begins or ends on the DNA, so no DNA is shown, and the CDR3 is as TCRdb lists it. This CDR3 reads CASSYGTGEQL. V and J are TRBV6-2 or TRBV6-3 and TRBJ2-7; no DNA check was done on the table's D call, TRBD1. The CDR3 totals 11 residues, both ends included. Germline V gene lookup returns CDR1 MNHEY and CDR2 SVGEGT.

This clonotype was counted a few times. The chain joins TRBV6-5 to TRBJ2-2, with a possible D match to TRBD1 (6 bases). Germline V lookup: CDR1 MNHEY, CDR2 SVGAGI. Trimming took off 7 bases at V and 6 bases at J, with 18 bases between the two ends. The CDR3 consists of 15 residues. The CDR3 loop is CASTLGGSRPGELFF. CDR3 sequence (DNA): TGTGCCAGCACTTTAGGGGGTTCTAGGCCCGGGGAGCTGTTTTTT.

This clonotype was seen ten or more times. This chain joins TRBV7-2 and TRBJ2-3; 8 nucleotides line up with TRBD2. After removal of 10 bases from V and 0 bases from J, the junction contained 3 bases not matched to a gene. The CDR3 sequence is 13 residues long. Germline CDR1 reads SGHTA; CDR2 reads FQGNSA. The CDR3 nucleotides are TGTGCCACGGGGGGGCGAAGCACAGATACGCAGTATTTT. It is translated as CATGGRSTDTQYF.

The genes are TRBV20-1 and TRBJ1-6, with a possible D match to TRBD1 (5 bases). Germline values: CDR1 DFQATT, CDR2 SNEGSKA (reference sequence). This CDR3 spans 17 amino acids. V was shortened by 3 bases and J by 5 bases, with 20 bases between the two germline ends. The CDR3 DNA reads TGCAGTGCTAGCGTAATAACCGGGACTCGGGATAATTCACCCCTCCACTTT. Translating it yields CSASVITGTRDNSPLHF.

The gene calls are TRBV7-1 and TRBJ2-3, with 14 bases that match TRBD2. TRBV7-1 is an ORF; its function is uncertain. Trimming at V came to 3 bases and at J to 0 bases, leaving 11 bases not matched to a gene. This CDR3 region has 20 residues. CDR3 amino acids: CASSSRQRLAGGRSTDTQYF. CDR3 DNA: TGTGCCAGCAGCTCTAGACAGAGACTAGCGGGGGGGCGGAGCACAGATACGCAGTATTTT.

This clonotype was counted a single time. This chain uses TRBV29-1 with TRBJ1-1, with unresolved D. The CDR3 contains 13 residues. The V end lost 4 bases, the J end lost 11 bases, and 20 bases lay between the germline ends. Per germline, CDR1 SQVTM and CDR2 ANQGSEA. CDR3 residues: CSVVPQRIPEAFF. In nucleotides, the CDR3 is TGCAGCGTTGTTCCGCAGAGAATACCGGAGGCTTTCTTT.

This clonotype was observed many times. V is TRBV7-4 and J is TRBJ2-7; D is ambiguous. The CDR3 runs 15 residues. CDR1 and CDR2 (germline): SGHVT, SQSDAQ. V dropped 1 base and J dropped 0 bases, with 10 bases sitting between them. CDR3 residues: CASSLEEWSSYEQYF. For the CDR3, the DNA is TGTGCCAGCAGCTTAGAGGAGTGGTCCTCCTACGAGCAGTACTTC. Using reference TRBV7-4 and TRBJ2-7 for the parts outside the CDR3, the full variable domain is GAGVSQSPRYKVAKRGRDVALRCDSISGHVTLYWYRQTLGQGSEVLTYSQSDAQRDKSGRPSGRFSAERPERSVSTLKIQRTEQGDSAVYLCASSLEEWSSYEQYFGPGTRLTVT.